Listed below are T cell receptor beta chains from one sample, sequenced in a study of shared clonotypes between healthy human individuals. TCRdb's table, derived via immunoSEQ multiplex PCR, lists solely in-frame clones and lacks some. Of over a million clones listed, approximately 97% were seen once; the top ten hold 0.95% to 1.5%. Source material: naive CD4+ T cells sorted from blood. These receptors were taken from a man in his thirties or forties in good health. CDR3s leave out the opening cysteine and the closing phenylalanine or tryptophan.

v_call cdr3_aa
TRBV2 ASIPRGPSGSSYEQY
TRBV4-3 ASSRISFGDRANTEAF
TRBV6-1 ASSEQAYGYT
TRBV10-2 ASRGGRASYNEQF
TRBV2 ASSYTFPEQY
TRBV18 ASSPRTGPYEQY
TRBV29-1 SVVASGRRDEQF
TRBV28 ASLLAGGGETQY
TRBV28 ASSVNQPQH
TRBV20-1 SARERNEQY
TRBV28 ASVRSTNEKLF
TRBV18 ASSPYSQETQY
TRBV18 ASSRNGDSRSGNTIY
TRBV30 AWTGGNYGYT
TRBV7-2 ASSLPDKGPSRGEQF
TRBV5-4 ASSFGQGREKLF
TRBV5-1 ASSLMAGVVDTQY
TRBV5-1 ASSPLAGGDTQY
TRBV5-1 ASSGEGGQPQH
TRBV28 ASSQDRYGYT
TRBV10-3 AISESSGAAYGYT
TRBV7-2 ASSLSGIGTDTQY
TRBV13 ASNDAGTSGRADYNEQF
TRBV7-2 ASSHRLAGAYEQY
TRBV11-2 ASSLVSSNTQY
TRBV29-1 SVSNSYEQY
TRBV5-8 ASRVRGSGELF
TRBV28 ASSLDRVRTEAF
TRBV18 ASSLGASNQPQH
TRBV20-1 SAGELF
TRBV10-1 ASSGTARDQPQH
TRBV7-9 ASSSDRGQNQPQH
TRBV20-1 SARDGLDGY
TRBV28 ASTRTPSSGSYNEQF
TRBV11-1 ASSRRDLTFGTGELF
TRBV29-1 SVTSPQGGRTDTQY
TRBV10-3 AISEYGDSYEQY
TRBV5-6 ASSLVGASTDTQY
TRBV28 ASSDSSGYNEQF
TRBV15 ATSRVGQGRTSSRNEQF
TRBV2 ASNRDRAVAKNIQY
TRBV5-1 ASSLKDRNTEAF
TRBV10-2 ASSETRALVTQY
TRBV30 AWSWGQGSRGYT
TRBV12-5 ASGTGYTGELF
TRBV27 ASSPYPWETQY
TRBV5-1 ASSPGTSQETQY
TRBV28 ASSLISVYGYT